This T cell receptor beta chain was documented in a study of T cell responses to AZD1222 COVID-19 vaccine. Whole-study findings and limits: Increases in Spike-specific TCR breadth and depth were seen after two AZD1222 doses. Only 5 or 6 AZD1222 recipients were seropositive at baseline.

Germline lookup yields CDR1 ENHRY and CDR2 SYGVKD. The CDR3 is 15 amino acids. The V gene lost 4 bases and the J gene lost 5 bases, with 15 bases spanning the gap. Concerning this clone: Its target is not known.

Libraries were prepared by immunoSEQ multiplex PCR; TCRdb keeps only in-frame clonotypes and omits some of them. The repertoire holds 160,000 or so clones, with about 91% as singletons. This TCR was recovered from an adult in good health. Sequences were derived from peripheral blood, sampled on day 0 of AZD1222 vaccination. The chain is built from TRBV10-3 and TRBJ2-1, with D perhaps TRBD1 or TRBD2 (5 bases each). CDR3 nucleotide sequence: TGTGCCATCAGTGCCGGGACCGTAATTAACAATGAGCAGTTCTTC. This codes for CAISAGTVINNEQFF.